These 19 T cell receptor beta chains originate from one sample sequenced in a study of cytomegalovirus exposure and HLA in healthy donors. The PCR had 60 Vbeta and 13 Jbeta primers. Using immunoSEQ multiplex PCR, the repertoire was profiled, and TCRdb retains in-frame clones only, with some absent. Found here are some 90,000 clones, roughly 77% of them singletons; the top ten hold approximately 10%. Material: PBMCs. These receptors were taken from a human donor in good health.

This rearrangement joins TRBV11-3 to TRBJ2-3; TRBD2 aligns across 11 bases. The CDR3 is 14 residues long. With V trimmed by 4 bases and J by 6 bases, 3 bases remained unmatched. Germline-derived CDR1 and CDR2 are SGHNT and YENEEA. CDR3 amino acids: CASSSTSGADTQYF. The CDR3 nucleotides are TGTGCCAGCAGCTCGACTAGCGGGGCGGATACGCAGTATTTT.

The DNA of the CDR3 is TGCGCCAGCAGCCAAGGAAGGACTAGTGGGTACGAGCAGTACTTC. Amino acids: CASSQGRTSGYEQYF. The chain has TRBV4-1 and TRBJ2-7, with 7 bases aligning to TRBD2. This CDR3 spans 15 amino acids. CDR1 is MGHRA and CDR2 is YSYEKL in the germline V gene. Unmatched junction bases numbered 7, after V lost 1 base and J lost 4 bases.

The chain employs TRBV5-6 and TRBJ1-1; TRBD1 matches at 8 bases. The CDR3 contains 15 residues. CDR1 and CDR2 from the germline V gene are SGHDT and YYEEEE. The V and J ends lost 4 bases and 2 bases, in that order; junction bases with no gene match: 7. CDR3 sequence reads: CASSRTGTINTEAFF. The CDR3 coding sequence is TGTGCCAGCAGCAGGACAGGGACGATTAACACTGAAGCTTTCTTT.

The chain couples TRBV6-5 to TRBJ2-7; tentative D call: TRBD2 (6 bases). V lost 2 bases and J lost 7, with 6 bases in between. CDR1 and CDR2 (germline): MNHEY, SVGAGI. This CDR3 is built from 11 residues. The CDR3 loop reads CASSYGGEQYF. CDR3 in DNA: TGTGCCAGCAGTTACGGGGGGGAGCAGTACTTC.

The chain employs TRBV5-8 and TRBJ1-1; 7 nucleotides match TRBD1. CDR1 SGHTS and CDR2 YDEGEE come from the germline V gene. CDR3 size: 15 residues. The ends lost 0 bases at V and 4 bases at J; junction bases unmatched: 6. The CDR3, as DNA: TGTGCCAGCAGCTTGGAGGGACAGCGAGTCACTGAAGCTTTCTTT. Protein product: CASSLEGQRVTEAFF.

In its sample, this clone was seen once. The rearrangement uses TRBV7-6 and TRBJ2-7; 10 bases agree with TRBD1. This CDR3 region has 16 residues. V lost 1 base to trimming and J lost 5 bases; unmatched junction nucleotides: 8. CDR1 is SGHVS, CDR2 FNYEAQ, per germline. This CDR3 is CASSLVPGTGADEQYF. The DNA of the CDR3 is TGTGCCAGCAGCTTAGTCCCCGGGACAGGGGCGGACGAGCAGTACTTC.

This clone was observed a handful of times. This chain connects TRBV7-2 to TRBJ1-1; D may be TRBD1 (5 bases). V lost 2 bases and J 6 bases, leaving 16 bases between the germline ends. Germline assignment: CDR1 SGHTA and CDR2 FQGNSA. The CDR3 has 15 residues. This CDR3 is CASSLFGAGRSEAFF. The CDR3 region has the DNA TGTGCCAGCAGCTTATTTGGGGCCGGAAGGTCTGAAGCTTTCTTT. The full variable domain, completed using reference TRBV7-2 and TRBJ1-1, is GAGVSQSPSNKVTEKGKDVELRCDPISGHTALYWYRQSLGQGLEFLIYFQGNSAPDKSGLPSDRFSAERTGGSVSTLTIQRTQQEDSAVYLCASSLFGAGRSEAFFGQGTRLTVV.

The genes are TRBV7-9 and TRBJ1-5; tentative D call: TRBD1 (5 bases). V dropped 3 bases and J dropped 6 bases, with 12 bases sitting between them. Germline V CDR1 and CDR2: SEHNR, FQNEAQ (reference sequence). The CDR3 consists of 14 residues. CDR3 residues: CASSFPGFGQPQHF. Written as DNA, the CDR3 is TGTGCCAGCAGCTTCCCAGGGTTCGGTCAGCCCCAGCATTTT.

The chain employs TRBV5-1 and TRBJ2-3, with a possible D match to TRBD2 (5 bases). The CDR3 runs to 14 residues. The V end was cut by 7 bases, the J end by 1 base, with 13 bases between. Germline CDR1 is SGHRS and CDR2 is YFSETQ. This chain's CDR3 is CASFRLGGTDTQYF. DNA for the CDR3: TGCGCCAGCTTCCGACTCGGGGGCACAGATACGCAGTATTTT.

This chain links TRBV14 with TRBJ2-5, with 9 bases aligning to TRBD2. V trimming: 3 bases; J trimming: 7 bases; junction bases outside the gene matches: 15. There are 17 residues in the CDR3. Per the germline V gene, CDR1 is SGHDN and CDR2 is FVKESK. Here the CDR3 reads CASSHPGTSRLRGTQYF. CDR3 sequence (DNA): TGTGCCAGCAGCCATCCCGGGACTAGCAGACTGCGGGGGACCCAGTACTTC. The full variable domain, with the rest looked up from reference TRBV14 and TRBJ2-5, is EAGVTQFPSHSVIEKGQTVTLRCDPISGHDNLYWYRRVMGKEIKFLLHFVKESKQDESGMPNNRFLAERTGGTYSTLKVQPAELEDSGVYFCASSHPGTSRLRGTQYFGPGTRLLVL.

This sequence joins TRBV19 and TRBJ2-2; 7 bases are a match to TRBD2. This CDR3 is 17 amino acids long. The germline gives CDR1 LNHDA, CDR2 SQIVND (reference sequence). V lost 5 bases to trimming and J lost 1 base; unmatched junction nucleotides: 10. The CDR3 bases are TGTGCCAGTAGTTTCAGCGGGGCTCAAATGAACACCGGGGAGCTGTTTTTT. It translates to CASSFSGAQMNTGELFF. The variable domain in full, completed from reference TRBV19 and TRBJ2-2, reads DGGITQSPKYLFRKEGQNVTLSCEQNLNHDAMYWYRQDPGQGLRLIYYSQIVNDFQKGDIAEGYSVSREKKESFPLTVTSAQKNPTAFYLCASSFSGAQMNTGELFFGEGSRLTVL.

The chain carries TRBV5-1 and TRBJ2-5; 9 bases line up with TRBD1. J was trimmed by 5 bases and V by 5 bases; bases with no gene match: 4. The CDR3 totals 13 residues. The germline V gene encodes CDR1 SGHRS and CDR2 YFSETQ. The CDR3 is CASRLDRGETQYF. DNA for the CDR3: TGCGCCAGCAGGCTGGACAGGGGCGAGACCCAGTACTTC. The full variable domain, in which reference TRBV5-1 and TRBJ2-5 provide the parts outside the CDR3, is KAGVTQTPRYLIKTRGQQVTLSCSPISGHRSVSWYQQTPGQGLQFLFEYFSETQRNKGNFPGRFSGRQFSNSRSEMNVSTLELGDSALYLCASRLDRGETQYFGPGTRLLVL.

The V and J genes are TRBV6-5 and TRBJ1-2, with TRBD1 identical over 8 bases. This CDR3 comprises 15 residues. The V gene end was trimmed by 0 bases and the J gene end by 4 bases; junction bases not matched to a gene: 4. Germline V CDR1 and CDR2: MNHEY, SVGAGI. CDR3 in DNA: TGTGCCAGCAGTTACTCCTCAGGGGGCGGCTATGGCTACACCTTC. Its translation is CASSYSSGGGYGYTF.

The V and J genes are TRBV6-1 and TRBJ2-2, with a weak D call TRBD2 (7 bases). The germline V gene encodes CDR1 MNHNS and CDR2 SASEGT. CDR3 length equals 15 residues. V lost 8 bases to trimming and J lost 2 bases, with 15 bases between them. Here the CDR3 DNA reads TGTGCCAGCCCTGGGCGGGGGCTTAACACCGGGGAGCTGTTTTTT. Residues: CASPGRGLNTGELFF.

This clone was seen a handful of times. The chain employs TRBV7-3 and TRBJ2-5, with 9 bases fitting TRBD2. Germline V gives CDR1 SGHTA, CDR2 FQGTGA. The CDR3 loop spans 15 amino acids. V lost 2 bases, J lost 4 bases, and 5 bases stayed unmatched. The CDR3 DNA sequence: TGTGCCAGCAGCTTATTGGGACTAGCTTCAGAGACCCAGTACTTC. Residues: CASSLLGLASETQYF.

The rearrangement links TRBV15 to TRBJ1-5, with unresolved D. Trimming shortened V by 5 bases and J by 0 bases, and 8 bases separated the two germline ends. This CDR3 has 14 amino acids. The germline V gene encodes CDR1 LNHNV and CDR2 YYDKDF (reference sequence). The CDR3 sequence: CATSRGDSNQPQHF. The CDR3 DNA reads TGTGCCACCAGCCGGGGTGATAGCAATCAGCCCCAGCATTTT. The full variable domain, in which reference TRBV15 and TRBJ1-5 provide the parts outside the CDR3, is DAMVIQNPRYQVTQFGKPVTLSCSQTLNHNVMYWYQQKSSQAPKLLFHYYDKDFNNEADTPDNFQSRRPNTSFCFLDIRSPGLGDTAMYLCATSRGDSNQPQHFGDGTRLSIL.

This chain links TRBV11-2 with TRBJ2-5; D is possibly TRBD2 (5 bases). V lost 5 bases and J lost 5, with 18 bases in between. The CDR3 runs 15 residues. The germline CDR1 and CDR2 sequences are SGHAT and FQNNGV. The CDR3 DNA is TGTGCCAGCAGCCCGGCCGGGAATATTGGGGAGACCCAGTACTTC. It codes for CASSPAGNIGETQYF.

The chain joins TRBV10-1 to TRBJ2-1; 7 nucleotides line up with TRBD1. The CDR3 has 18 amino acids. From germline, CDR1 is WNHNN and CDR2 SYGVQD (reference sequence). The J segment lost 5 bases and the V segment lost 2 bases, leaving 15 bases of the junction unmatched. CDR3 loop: CASSEHITTGLGDNEQFF. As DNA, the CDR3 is TGCGCCAGCAGTGAGCATATCACGACAGGGCTAGGGGACAATGAGCAGTTCTTC.

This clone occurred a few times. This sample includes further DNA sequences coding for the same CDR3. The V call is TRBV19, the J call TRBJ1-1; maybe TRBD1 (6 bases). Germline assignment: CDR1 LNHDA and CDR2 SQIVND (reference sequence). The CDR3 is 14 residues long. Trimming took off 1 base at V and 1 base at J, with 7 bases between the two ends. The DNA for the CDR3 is TGTGCCAGTAGTATAGGAGGGGGGAACACTGAAGCTTTCTTT. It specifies CASSIGGGNTEAFF.